The 16 T cell receptor beta chains below all came from one sample that was sequenced in a study of T cell responses to AZD1222 COVID-19 vaccine. TCRdb's table, derived via immunoSEQ multiplex PCR, lists solely in-frame clones and lacks some. The sample has fewer than 150,000 clones, 80% to 90% seen once. The sequencing here drew on peripheral blood, taken on day 0 of AZD1222 vaccination. These receptors came from an adult in good health.

V gene TRBV5-1 combines with J gene TRBJ2-5, with D unresolved. Trimming removed 4 bases from V and 4 bases from J, with 20 bases in between. The CDR3 has 16 residues. Germline assignment: CDR1 SGHRS and CDR2 YFSETQ. In DNA, the CDR3 is TGCGCCAGCAGCCCCCCGCTTTTGGGCACCCCAGAGACCCAGTACTTC. This codes for CASSPPLLGTPETQYF. Full variable domain (missing parts from reference TRBV5-1 and TRBJ2-5): KAGVTQTPRYLIKTRGQQVTLSCSPISGHRSVSWYQQTPGQGLQFLFEYFSETQRNKGNFPGRFSGRQFSNSRSEMNVSTLELGDSALYLCASSPPLLGTPETQYFGPGTRLLVL.

The CDR3 DNA reads as TGCAGCGATCGGACGGGTTCCGAAGCTTTCTTT. Protein product: CSDRTGSEAFF. V is TRBV29-1 and J is TRBJ1-1; no firm D call. Germline CDR1 reads SQVTM; CDR2 reads ANQGSEA. V was pared by 7 bases and J by 8 bases, with 14 bases between. The CDR3 covers 11 residues.

V and J are TRBV27 and TRBJ2-7; 7 bases align to TRBD2. CDR3 length: 12 residues. The V and J ends lost 5 bases and 7 bases, in that order; junction bases with no gene match: 5. CDR1 MNHEY and CDR2 SMNVEV come from the germline V gene (reference sequence). This CDR3 reads CASSERGNEQYF. The CDR3 bases are TGTGCCAGCAGTGAGCGGGGTAATGAGCAGTACTTC.

This rearrangement joins TRBV7-9 to TRBJ2-1; possibly TRBD1 for D (6 bases). Germline V lookup: CDR1 SEHNR, CDR2 FQNEAQ (reference sequence). The V end was cut by 5 bases, the J end by 0 bases, with 17 bases between. The CDR3 contains 17 residues. The CDR3 DNA reads TGTGCCAGCAGCCGAGGGGTACTGGACAGCTCCTACAATGAGCAGTTCTTC. Its protein is CASSRGVLDSSYNEQFF.

The chain combines TRBV6-1 with TRBJ2-3, with 8 bases matching TRBD2. Trimming removed 1 base from V and 4 bases from J; junction bases left unmatched: 4. Germline CDR1 and CDR2: MNHNS and SASEGT. This CDR3 has 15 residues. The CDR3 reads CASSEVGGGPDTQYF. The CDR3 DNA is TGTGCCAGCAGTGAAGTTGGCGGGGGGCCAGATACGCAGTATTTT.

The V gene is TRBV2, the J gene TRBJ2-3, with 8 positions matching TRBD2. The germline CDR1 and CDR2 sequences are SNHLY and FYNNEI. Trimming took 6 bases from V and 2 from J; bases not matched to a gene: 7. This CDR3 has 15 amino acids. The CDR3 sequence is CASSVSGGVTDTQYF. The CDR3 DNA follows: TGTGCCAGCAGCGTATCGGGGGGGGTCACAGATACGCAGTATTTT.

V gene TRBV5-6 combines with J gene TRBJ1-4; D possibly corresponds to TRBD1 (6 bases). This CDR3 contains 17 residues. Germline V CDR1 and CDR2: SGHDT, YYEEEE. V lost 1 base, J lost 8 bases, and 21 bases lay in between. CDR3 protein: CASSLWAEGVGREKLFF. DNA for the CDR3: TGTGCCAGCAGCTTGTGGGCCGAGGGGGTCGGTAGGGAAAAACTGTTTTTT.

This clone showed up just once. The chain recombines TRBV2 with TRBJ1-5; 10 bases line up with TRBD1. This CDR3 is built from 14 residues. V lost 7 bases to trimming and J lost 6 bases; unmatched junction nucleotides: 6. Germline V CDR1 and CDR2: SNHLY, FYNNEI. The CDR3 DNA follows: TGTGCCAGCAACTCCGGGACAGGGGTTCAGCCCCAGCATTTT. This sequence encodes CASNSGTGVQPQHF.

The chain has TRBV4-3 and TRBJ1-4; D ambiguous. Germline assignment: CDR1 LGHNA and CDR2 YSLEER. The CDR3 has 13 amino acids. Trimming left V 6 bases short and J 4 bases short, with 9 bases between. The CDR3, as DNA: TGCGCCAGCAGATGGAGTTTTAATGAAAAACTGTTTTTT. Translated, it gives CASRWSFNEKLFF.

The rearrangement links TRBV6-5 to TRBJ1-3, with 7 nucleotides matching TRBD1. The CDR3 is 13 residues long. With 8 bases clipped from V and 4 bases from J, the junction kept 5 bases outside the gene matches. CDR1 and CDR2 (germline): MNHEY, SVGAGI. The CDR3 sequence is CASAGDSGNTIYF. CDR3 nucleotide sequence: TGTGCCAGCGCCGGGGACAGCGGAAACACCATATATTTT.

V and J are TRBV7-9 and TRBJ2-3; TRBD1 or TRBD2 may be the D gene (6 bases each). This CDR3 spans 18 amino acids. V lost 5 bases and J lost 4, with 25 bases in between. Germline assignment: CDR1 SEHNR and CDR2 FQNEAQ (reference sequence). The CDR3 loop is CASSPAWGARQDADTQYF. The CDR3 DNA follows: TGTGCCAGCAGCCCAGCCTGGGGGGCTCGCCAGGATGCAGATACGCAGTATTTT.

The V gene is TRBV5-6, the J gene TRBJ1-2; possibly TRBD1 for D (6 bases). The CDR3 runs 15 residues. Trimming left V 3 bases short and J 4 bases short, with 16 bases between. The germline V gene has CDR1 SGHDT and CDR2 YYEEEE. The chain's CDR3 is CASSWGTLRGYGYTF. CDR3 coding DNA: TGTGCCAGCAGCTGGGGGACACTCCGGGGCTATGGCTACACCTTC.

The V and J genes are TRBV7-9 and TRBJ1-3; D unresolved. CDR3 length: 14 residues. Trimming took 4 bases from V and 0 from J, leaving 7 bases between them. Germline lookup yields CDR1 SEHNR and CDR2 FQNEAQ (reference sequence). In nucleotides, the CDR3 is TGTGCCAGCAGCTCCCCGACCTCTGGAAACACCATATATTTT. Translated, it gives CASSSPTSGNTIYF.

The rearrangement uses TRBV5-4 and TRBJ1-1; D is possibly TRBD1 (5 bases). Trimming shortened V by 2 bases and J by 0 bases, and 11 bases separated the two germline ends. CDR1 is SGHNT and CDR2 is YYREEE in the germline V gene (reference sequence). CDR3 length equals 15 residues. CDR3 bases: TGTGCCAGCAGCTTACCCGGGACGGTGAACACTGAAGCTTTCTTT. It specifies CASSLPGTVNTEAFF.

The chain is built from TRBV6-5 and TRBJ1-2; D is perhaps TRBD1 (6 bases). Germline V CDR1 and CDR2: MNHEY, SVGAGI. CDR3 length equals 14 residues. V lost 9 bases, J lost 3 bases, and 17 bases lay in between. CDR3 region: CASLPLGQDYGYTF. CDR3 nucleotide sequence: TGTGCCAGTCTCCCCCTGGGACAAGACTATGGCTACACCTTC.

The rearrangement joins TRBV12-5 to TRBJ1-5; D gene uncertain. The CDR3 is 12 amino acids. Trimming took off 1 base at V and 9 bases at J, with 7 bases between the two ends. Looked up from germline, CDR1 is LGHNT and CDR2 is FRNRAP. CDR3 sequence: CASGLDSPPQHF. DNA of the CDR3: TGTGCTAGTGGTTTGGACAGTCCGCCCCAGCATTTT.